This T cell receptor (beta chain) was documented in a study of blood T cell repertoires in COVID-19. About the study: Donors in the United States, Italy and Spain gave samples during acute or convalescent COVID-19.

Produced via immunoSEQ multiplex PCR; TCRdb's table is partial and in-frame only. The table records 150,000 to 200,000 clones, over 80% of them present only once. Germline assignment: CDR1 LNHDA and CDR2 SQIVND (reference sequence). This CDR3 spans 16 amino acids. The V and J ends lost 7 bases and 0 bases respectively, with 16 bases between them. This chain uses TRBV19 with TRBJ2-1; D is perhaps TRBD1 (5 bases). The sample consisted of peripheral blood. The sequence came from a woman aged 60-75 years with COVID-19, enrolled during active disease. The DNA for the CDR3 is TGTGCCAGTACCCCGACAGTCCTTAGCTCCTACAATGAGCAGTTCTTC. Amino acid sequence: CASTPTVLSSYNEQFF.